This TCR beta chain originates from a study of cytomegalovirus exposure and HLA in healthy donors. Findings of the study overall: An Asian-associated ancestry cluster reportedly showed fewer N-insertions than the approximately 630-donor mean in a later analysis.

This clone has a single count. The antigen is undetermined. 60 Vbeta and 13 Jbeta primers were used in PCR. The table came from immunoSEQ multiplex PCR; TCRdb's copy has only in-frame clones and leaves some out. Of about 160,000 clones listed, roughly 80% are singletons. The V gene's germline CDR1 is SGHKS and CDR2 YYEKEE (reference sequence). The CDR3 is 16 amino acids. The ends lost 1 base at V and 5 bases at J; junction bases unmatched: 10. This sequence joins TRBV5-5 and TRBJ1-2; 8 bases align to TRBD1. This TCR came from a male donor in good health and CMV-seropositive. The sample comprised PBMCs. The CDR3 DNA sequence: TGTGCCAGCAGCTTGTCCCCCGGGACAGGAATTTATGGCTACACCTTC. Protein product: CASSLSPGTGIYGYTF.